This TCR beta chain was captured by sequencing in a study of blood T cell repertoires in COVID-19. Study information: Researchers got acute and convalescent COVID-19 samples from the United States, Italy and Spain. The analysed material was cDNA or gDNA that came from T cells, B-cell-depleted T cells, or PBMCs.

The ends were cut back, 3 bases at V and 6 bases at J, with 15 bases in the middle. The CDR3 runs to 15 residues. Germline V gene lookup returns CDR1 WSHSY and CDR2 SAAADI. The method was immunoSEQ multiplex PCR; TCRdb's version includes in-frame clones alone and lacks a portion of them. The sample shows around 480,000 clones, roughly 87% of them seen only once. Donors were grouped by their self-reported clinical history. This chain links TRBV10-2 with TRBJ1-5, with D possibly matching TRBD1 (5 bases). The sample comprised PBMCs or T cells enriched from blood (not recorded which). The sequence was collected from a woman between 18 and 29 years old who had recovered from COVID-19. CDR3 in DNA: TGCGCCAGCAGTGAATTCGGGGGTCGAAGTCAGCCCCAGCATTTT. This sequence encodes CASSEFGGRSQPQHF.